The 20 T cell receptor beta chains in this list originate from one sample, sequenced in a study of T cell changes during pregnancy in multiple sclerosis. The protocol was immunoSEQ multiplex PCR, while the TCRdb copy is restricted to in-frame clones and leaves out a portion. Of about 100,000 clones detected, over 80% appear once; the ten largest clones hold about 1.8%. The material sequenced was peripheral blood, taken after pregnancy. The origin of the receptors is a female donor with multiple sclerosis, enrolled in a pregnancy study.

This chain uses TRBV11-3 with TRBJ2-3; D is possibly TRBD1 (6 bases). Deletions cut 1 base from V and 6 bases from J, with 17 bases between. The CDR3 has 16 residues. Germline CDR1 reads SGHNT; CDR2 reads YENEEA. For the CDR3, the DNA is TGTGCCAGCAGCTTAGGCCAGGGGCAGGGAGTGGATACGCAGTATTTT. It translates to CASSLGQGQGVDTQYF.

The CDR3 DNA sequence: TGTGCCAGCAGCCCCAGTCGGGGGGCAAATGTTATCAACGAGCAGTACTTC. It codes for CASSPSRGANVINEQYF. The chain uses TRBV27 and TRBJ2-7; D perhaps matches TRBD2 (7 bases). CDR3 length: 17 amino acids. V lost 6 bases and J lost 5, with 26 bases in between. Germline V gene lookup returns CDR1 MNHEY and CDR2 SMNVEV (reference sequence).

The chain combines TRBV5-1 with TRBJ2-1; 7 bases line up with TRBD1. CDR3 size: 15 residues. Germline V gives CDR1 SGHRS, CDR2 YFSETQ. J gave up 7 bases and V 1 base, and 8 bases lay outside the gene matches. CDR3 amino acids: CASSLPRQGLNEQFF. The CDR3, as DNA: TGCGCCAGCAGCTTGCCCCGACAGGGCTTGAATGAGCAGTTCTTC.

This clone showed up just a few times. The chain employs TRBV7-9 and TRBJ1-2; unclear D gene. The germline V and J ends were trimmed by 2 bases and 4 bases, with 8 bases remaining between them. CDR3 size: 13 residues. Germline loops: CDR1 SEHNR, CDR2 FQNEAQ (reference sequence). Here the CDR3 DNA reads TGTGCCAGCAGCTTATCAGAGGTCTATGGCTACACCTTC. Amino acids: CASSLSEVYGYTF.

The chain joins TRBV10-3 to TRBJ2-5; TRBD2 is a possible D gene (5 bases). Germline V gene lookup returns CDR1 ENHRY and CDR2 SYGVKD. The germline V and J ends were trimmed by 0 bases and 7 bases, with 12 bases remaining between them. This CDR3 has 14 residues. In DNA form, the CDR3 reads TGTGCCATCAGTGAGTCCGGGGTTTTAGGGACCCAGTACTTC. It encodes CAISESGVLGTQYF.

This clone was observed a few times. This chain links TRBV13 with TRBJ2-4; weak D call: TRBD1 (6 bases). There are 13 residues in the CDR3. Trimming cost V 5 bases and J 12 bases, with 17 bases left between them. CDR1 is PRHDT, CDR2 FYEKMQ, per germline (reference sequence). CDR3: CASSPGPRGTQYF. In nucleotides, the CDR3 is TGTGCCAGCAGCCCCGGACCCAGGGGTACTCAGTACTTC.

This sequence joins TRBV28 and TRBJ1-5, with a possible D match to TRBD1 (6 bases). The V and J ends lost 4 bases and 0 bases respectively, with 13 bases between them. The length of the CDR3 is 16 residues. CDR1 and CDR2 from the germline V gene are MDHEN and SYDVKM. CDR3 sequence reads: CASSSRTEDSNQPQHF. The CDR3 DNA sequence: TGTGCCAGCAGTTCCCGGACAGAAGATAGCAATCAGCCCCAGCATTTT.

The rearrangement links TRBV5-6 to TRBJ2-3, with TRBD2 matching over 11 bases. This CDR3 is built from 15 residues. Germline CDR1 reads SGHDT; CDR2 reads YYEEEE. With V trimmed by 5 bases and J by 3 bases, 5 bases remained unmatched. Here the CDR3 DNA reads TGTGCCAGCAGTAATAGCGGGGGGGAAACAGATACGCAGTATTTT. Protein: CASSNSGGETDTQYF.

The rearrangement joins TRBV6-1 to TRBJ1-2, with TRBD1 as a possible D gene (5 bases). Trimming took 2 bases from V and 4 from J, leaving 11 bases between them. CDR3 length: 14 residues. Germline V CDR1 and CDR2: MNHNS, SASEGT. CDR3: CASSEPRGSYGYTF. The DNA of the CDR3 is TGTGCCAGCAGTGAACCAAGGGGTAGCTATGGCTACACCTTC.

The rearrangement joins TRBV5-1 to TRBJ2-2; D is unresolved. Trimming shortened V by 3 bases and J by 6 bases, and 18 bases separated the two germline ends. The CDR3 has 16 amino acids. Germline loops: CDR1 SGHRS, CDR2 YFSETQ. CDR3: CASSSLLMSGSGELFF. DNA for the CDR3: TGCGCCAGCAGCTCCCTTCTGATGTCGGGTTCCGGGGAGCTGTTTTTT.

The chain employs TRBV10-2 and TRBJ1-2; 8 bases are shared with TRBD1. V lost 5 bases and J lost 4; bases outside the gene matches: 15. The CDR3 is 17 amino acids. Germline V gene data show CDR1 as WSHSY and CDR2 as SAAADI. In nucleotides, the CDR3 is TGCGCCAGCAGTTATGGGGGCCGAGGAGGACAGGGCTATGGCTACACCTTC. This encodes CASSYGGRGGQGYGYTF.

This chain connects TRBV6-1 to TRBJ1-5, with TRBD1 matching 9 bases. V shed 6 bases, J shed 7 bases, and the junction held 4 bases outside the gene matches. This CDR3 has 13 amino acids. Germline V gives CDR1 MNHNS, CDR2 SASEGT. CDR3 sequence: CASSQDRGQPQHF. The CDR3 nucleotides read TGTGCCAGCAGCCAAGACAGGGGGCAGCCCCAGCATTTT.

This rearrangement joins TRBV7-9 to TRBJ2-1; a weak D match, TRBD1 (6 bases). Trimming stripped 5 bases from V and 6 bases from J, with 17 bases between. The V gene's germline CDR1 is SEHNR and CDR2 FQNEAQ (reference sequence). This CDR3 is 15 amino acids long. This CDR3 reads CASSAGLRGSNEQFF. The CDR3 bases are TGTGCCAGCAGCGCCGGGCTTAGGGGGTCCAATGAGCAGTTCTTC.

V gene TRBV6-6 combines with J gene TRBJ2-7, with 7 bases lining up with TRBD2. Losses at the gene ends were 0 bases for V and 6 bases for J; bases not matched to a gene: 8. This CDR3 comprises 15 residues. Germline V lookup: CDR1 MNHNY, CDR2 SVGAGI (reference sequence). The CDR3 region has the DNA TGTGCCAGCAGTTACTCACGGACTAGAGGGCTCGAGCAGTACTTC. Amino acids: CASSYSRTRGLEQYF.

In its sample, this clone was seen once. This chain joins TRBV7-9 and TRBJ2-1, with D unresolved. The CDR3 covers 14 residues. Trimming stripped 5 bases from V and 3 bases from J, with 11 bases between. In germline, CDR1 is SEHNR, CDR2 FQNEAQ (reference sequence). As DNA, the CDR3 is TGTGCCAGCAGCCCGAGGAAGCGCTACAATGAGCAGTTCTTC. This sequence encodes CASSPRKRYNEQFF.

This rearrangement joins TRBV7-9 to TRBJ1-2; D gene ambiguous. The germline V gene encodes CDR1 SEHNR and CDR2 FQNEAQ (reference sequence). V lost 1 base and J 8 bases, leaving 11 bases between the germline ends. The CDR3 totals 13 residues. The CDR3 loop is CASSLGTRGGYTF. For the CDR3, the DNA is TGTGCCAGCAGCTTAGGTACCAGAGGGGGCTACACCTTC.

The chain recombines TRBV10-3 with TRBJ1-2; TRBD1 matches 7 bases. The trim removed 11 bases at V and 1 base at J, leaving 7 bases unmatched. CDR3 length: 13 amino acids. From germline, CDR1 is ENHRY and CDR2 SYGVKD. The CDR3 DNA reads as TGTGCCGTAGGGACAGAAATTAACTATGGCTACACCTTC. It encodes CAVGTEINYGYTF.

This chain links TRBV14 with TRBJ1-1; a weak D match, TRBD1 (6 bases). Looked up from germline, CDR1 is SGHDN and CDR2 is FVKESK. V shed 4 bases and J shed 1 base, with 22 bases lying between them. This CDR3 is 18 amino acids long. The CDR3 DNA follows: TGTGCCAGCAGCCTCCAAACTCCCGGACAGCTTCAGAACACTGAAGCTTTCTTT. This sequence encodes CASSLQTPGQLQNTEAFF.

The chain couples TRBV7-2 to TRBJ1-1; unclear D gene. The germline gives CDR1 SGHTA, CDR2 FQGNSA. Trimming left V 1 base short and J 1 base short, with 7 bases between. The CDR3 covers 14 residues. CDR3 in amino acids: CASSLGLSNTEAFF. CDR3 sequence (DNA): TGTGCCAGCAGCTTAGGACTGTCGAACACTGAAGCTTTCTTT. Combining the CDR3 with reference TRBV7-2 and TRBJ1-1 gives the whole variable domain GAGVSQSPSNKVTEKGKDVELRCDPISGHTALYWYRQSLGQGLEFLIYFQGNSAPDKSGLPSDRFSAERTGGSVSTLTIQRTQQEDSAVYLCASSLGLSNTEAFFGQGTRLTVV.

This clone appeared once. The V call is TRBV5-4, the J call TRBJ2-5, with D possibly being TRBD1 (6 bases). The ends were cut back, 4 bases at V and 7 bases at J, with 23 bases in the middle. The germline CDR1 and CDR2 sequences are SGHNT and YYREEE (reference sequence). The CDR3 loop spans 16 amino acids. The CDR3 DNA sequence: TGTGCCAGCAGCCCGGCTGGGACACCCGGCGAAACGACCCAGTACTTC. Translating gives CASSPAGTPGETTQYF.